Below are 8 T cell receptor beta chains sequenced from a single sample in a study of cytomegalovirus exposure and HLA in healthy donors. Researchers ran the PCR with 60 Vbeta and 13 Jbeta primers. Some clones are missing from TCRdb's copy, which holds only in-frame ones; the method was immunoSEQ multiplex PCR. The data show fewer than 200,000 clones, with around nine tenths seen just once and more than 0.7% held by the top ten. The source material was PBMCs. The receptor source for this set is a woman in her 30s in good health and CMV-seronegative.

This chain connects TRBV7-2 to TRBJ1-5; 7 bases align to TRBD1. Germline V lookup: CDR1 SGHTA, CDR2 FQGNSA. The CDR3 covers 18 residues. Trimming cost V 1 base and J 5 bases; bases outside gene matches: 14. In nucleotides, the CDR3 is TGTGCCAGCAGCTTAGGAGGGGGCGCAGGCATGGTGCATCAGCCCCAGCATTTT. This codes for CASSLGGGAGMVHQPQHF.

V is TRBV4-2 and J is TRBJ1-5, with no clear D. Trimming stripped 1 base from V and 5 bases from J, with 6 bases between. This CDR3 is built from 13 residues. Germline loops: CDR1 LGHNA, CDR2 YNFKEQ. CDR3 loop: CASSQGEDQPQHF. CDR3 nucleotide sequence: TGTGCCAGCAGCCAAGGGGAGGATCAGCCCCAGCATTTT.

The chain couples TRBV5-8 to TRBJ2-1, with D possibly matching TRBD2 (5 bases). The germline V gene has CDR1 SGHTS and CDR2 YDEGEE. V shed 6 bases and J shed 2 bases, with 12 bases lying between them. The CDR3 is made up of 14 amino acids. The CDR3 DNA follows: TGTGCCAGCATGTTCCCTAGCCCCTACAATGAGCAGTTCTTC. As protein: CASMFPSPYNEQFF.

This clone was seen once. The genes are TRBV27 and TRBJ2-7, with D tentatively TRBD2 (6 bases). CDR1 is MNHEY and CDR2 is SMNVEV in the germline V gene (reference sequence). V was pared by 4 bases and J by 2 bases, with 12 bases between. This CDR3 is 14 amino acids long. CDR3 bases: TGTGCCAGCAGTTCCCTATCGGGGGCCTACGAGCAGTACTTC. This gives the protein CASSSLSGAYEQYF.

The chain combines TRBV4-1 with TRBJ2-7; 8 nucleotides match TRBD2. CDR3 length: 17 amino acids. Per the germline V gene, CDR1 is MGHRA and CDR2 is YSYEKL. The J segment lost 5 bases and the V segment lost 0 bases, leaving 12 bases of the junction unmatched. CDR3 nucleotides: TGCGCCAGCAGCCAAGATCCGGGCGCAGGGACTAGAAACGAGCAGTACTTC. It codes for CASSQDPGAGTRNEQYF.

The chain couples TRBV7-3 to TRBJ1-1, with D hard to call. Per germline, CDR1 SGHTA and CDR2 FQGTGA. The CDR3 length is 14 residues. With 0 bases removed from V and 0 bases from J, the gap between germline ends came to 5 bases. In DNA form, the CDR3 reads TGTGCCAGCAGCTTAACACACATGAACACTGAAGCTTTCTTT. Residues: CASSLTHMNTEAFF.

V usage is TRBV7-2 and J usage is TRBJ2-7; tentatively, D is TRBD2 (6 bases). Per the germline V gene, CDR1 is SGHTA and CDR2 is FQGNSA. The CDR3 contains 16 residues. Trimming shortened V by 4 bases and J by 3 bases, and 19 bases separated the two germline ends. The CDR3 DNA is TGTGCCAGCAGCTCCGCGGGACTCCGGGCCGGCTACGAGCAGTACTTC. Translating gives CASSSAGLRAGYEQYF. The variable domain in full, with the rest retrieved from reference TRBV7-2 and TRBJ2-7, is GAGVSQSPSNKVTEKGKDVELRCDPISGHTALYWYRQSLGQGLEFLIYFQGNSAPDKSGLPSDRFSAERTGGSVSTLTIQRTQQEDSAVYLCASSSAGLRAGYEQYFGPGTRLTVT.

The chain has TRBV10-1 and TRBJ2-7, with 8 nucleotides matching TRBD2. CDR1 WNHNN and CDR2 SYGVQD come from the germline V gene (reference sequence). The CDR3 is 14 residues long. V lost 5 bases, J lost 0 bases, and 3 bases stayed unmatched. The DNA for the CDR3 is TGCGCCAGCAGTCCACTAGCGGACTCCTACGAGCAGTACTTC. Amino acid sequence: CASSPLADSYEQYF.